This TCR beta chain was documented in a study of PD-1 blockade in classical Hodgkin lymphoma. All the patients suffered relapse after autologous stem cell transplantation, and brentuximab vedotin exposure differed. Clones were sequenced by immunoSEQ multiplex PCR, and TCRdb holds only the in-frame ones, with some missing. The table includes some 63,000 clones, about nine tenths detected once. CDR1 and CDR2 (germline): SEHNR, FQNEAQ (reference sequence). This CDR3 has 13 amino acids. Trimming stripped 3 bases from V and 6 bases from J, with 8 bases between. In this sample, this clone turned up once. The gene calls are TRBV7-9 and TRBJ2-2; D unclear. This material consisted of peripheral blood mononuclear cells (PBMCs), taken at baseline. This TCR came from a human donor with classical Hodgkin lymphoma. The DNA of the CDR3 is TGTGCCAGCAGCTTGTTTCCCCCCGGGGAGCTGTTTTTT. Residues: CASSLFPPGELFF.